This T cell receptor (beta chain) was captured by sequencing in a study of T cells in Graves' hyperthyroidism and ophthalmopathy. Across the study: Peripheral blood was collected at initial diagnosis, before any treatment.

There were TCR beta CDR3 regions amplified from RNA transcripts. A first-round RT-PCR of the TCR CDR3 used the HTBI primer set. TCRdb re-derived calls from the multiplex PCR reads in MiXCR, one entry per CDR3 protein. Seen here are about 290,000 distinct CDR3 sequences, 10% to 15% observed once, and the top ten hold 6% to 8%. The CDR3 extends over 20 amino acids. Germline V gene lookup returns CDR1 MGHDK and CDR2 SYGVNS. V was clipped by 4 bases and J by 0 bases; unmatched bases: 17. This clonotype has at least ten counts. Its antigen is not identified. Uncontrolled infections, other autoimmune diseases, pregnancy or lactation led to exclusion of patients. General study results and limits: Among thyroid clonotypes expanded above 0.001, most also appeared in blood.

The receptor was derived from a woman aged 30 to 39 with Graves' hyperthyroidism that later progressed to Graves' ophthalmopathy. The chain is built from TRBV25-1 and TRBJ1-1; TRBD1 matches 10 bases. Input material: blood. The CDR3 protein is CASSAQKWGPGQGMNTEAFF. The DNA for the CDR3 is TGTGCCAGCAGTGCCCAGAAATGGGGGCCGGGACAGGGGATGAACACTGAAGCTTTCTTT.